The 17 T cell receptor beta chains reported below all come from one sample, sequenced in a study of tumour-infiltrating T cells in Burkitt lymphoma. Measured with immunoSEQ multiplex PCR; TCRdb has only the in-frame clones, and not every one. Among under 900 clones listed, roughly 96% were seen once. Sequenced material: tumor tissue. These receptors originate from a human donor with Burkitt lymphoma.

J is TRBJ2-7 and V is TRBV5-4, with D possibly being TRBD1 (7 bases). The V and J ends lost 4 bases and 5 bases respectively, with 16 bases between them. The CDR3 extends over 14 amino acids. Germline V gene data show CDR1 as SGHNT and CDR2 as YYREEE (reference sequence). CDR3 DNA sequence: TGTGCCAGCAGCGACCGACAGGGAGGAAACGAGCAGTACGTC. This translates into CASSDRQGGNEQYV.

The chain employs TRBV7-9 and TRBJ2-5; weak D call: TRBD1 (5 bases). V lost 3 bases and J 4 bases, leaving 12 bases between the germline ends. This CDR3 contains 14 residues. Germline assignment: CDR1 SEHNR and CDR2 FQNEAQ (reference sequence). The CDR3 sequence: CASSFIPGPETQYF. In DNA form, the CDR3 reads TGTGCCAGCAGCTTTATTCCAGGGCCAGAGACCCAGTACTTC.

J is TRBJ2-5 and V is TRBV4-2; 13 nucleotides align to TRBD2. With V trimmed by 4 bases and J by 4 bases, 6 bases remained unmatched. Germline assignment: CDR1 LGHNA and CDR2 YNFKEQ. The CDR3 totals 16 residues. The CDR3 DNA is TGTGCCAGCAGCCCAGGACTAGCGGGGGCTCGAGAGACCCAGTACTTC. Protein product: CASSPGLAGARETQYF.

This chain connects TRBV9 to TRBJ2-3, with D hard to call. The CDR3 has 14 amino acids. Germline CDR1 reads SGDLS; CDR2 reads YYNGEE. V was cut by 0 bases and J by 1 base, with 6 bases left in between. For the CDR3, the DNA is TGTGCCAGCAGCGTAGGTTGGGGCACAGATACGCAGTATTTT. Translating gives CASSVGWGTDTQYF.

The chain carries TRBV27 and TRBJ1-4; TRBD1 matches 8 bases. The CDR3 covers 13 residues. From germline, CDR1 is MNHEY and CDR2 SMNVEV (reference sequence). The junction had 2 bases not matched to a gene; V was cut back by 3 bases and J by 8 bases. The CDR3 reads CASSFRTGEKLFF. CDR3 DNA: TGTGCCAGCAGTTTCCGGACAGGGGAAAAACTGTTTTTT. The full variable domain, with the rest looked up from reference TRBV27 and TRBJ1-4, is EAQVTQNPRYLITVTGKKLTVTCSQNMNHEYMSWYRQDPGLGLRQIYYSMNVEVTDKGDVPEGYKVSRKEKRNFPLILESPSPNQTSLYFCASSFRTGEKLFFGSGTQLSVL.

The chain has TRBV5-1 and TRBJ2-3; D is unclear. Trimming cost V 4 bases and J 6 bases, with 15 bases left between them. The germline V gene has CDR1 SGHRS and CDR2 YFSETQ. This CDR3 has 14 amino acids. CDR3 DNA: TGCGCCAGCAGCGTCATGTCAGCGCTGGATACGCAGTATTTT. This sequence encodes CASSVMSALDTQYF.

In DNA, the CDR3 is TGTGCCGCACGCGGGGAATCAGCAACAAACTATGGCTACACCTTC. Residues: CAARGESATNYGYTF. The chain joins TRBV7-2 to TRBJ1-2; D remains unclear. V dropped 11 bases and J dropped 2 bases, with 21 bases sitting between them. CDR3 length: 15 amino acids. Germline V gene lookup returns CDR1 SGHTA and CDR2 FQGNSA.

This rearrangement joins TRBV15 to TRBJ2-7; D unresolved. Germline assignment: CDR1 LNHNV and CDR2 YYDKDF (reference sequence). The CDR3 is made up of 15 amino acids. Deletions cut 1 base from V and 0 bases from J, with 10 bases between. The CDR3 bases are TGTGCCACCAGCAGAGCGACTTCTGGCTCCTACGAGCAGTACTTC. It is translated as CATSRATSGSYEQYF.

The CDR3 region has the DNA TGTGCCAGCACAAGAAGTCTCCAAGAGACCCAGTACTTC. Translated, it gives CASTRSLQETQYF. The chain uses TRBV6-1 and TRBJ2-5; no firm D call. The CDR3 has 13 residues. Trimming removed 7 bases from V and 1 base from J, with 10 bases in between. Germline loops: CDR1 MNHNS, CDR2 SASEGT.

This chain uses TRBV4-1 with TRBJ2-3; 12 nucleotides agree with TRBD2. Germline-derived CDR1 and CDR2 are MGHRA and YSYEKL. This CDR3 has 16 residues. V trimming: 5 bases; J trimming: 1 base; junction bases outside the gene matches: 4. The CDR3 reads CASSSRLAGGTDTQYF. The CDR3 nucleotides are TGCGCCAGCAGCTCCCGACTAGCGGGGGGCACAGATACGCAGTATTTT.

The CDR3 DNA reads TGTGCCAGCACGGGGGGAGCGCGCTATGGCTACACCTTC. Protein product: CASTGGARYGYTF. The chain is built from TRBV28 and TRBJ1-2; D perhaps matches TRBD1 (5 bases). The CDR3 is 13 residues long. V lost 7 bases to trimming and J lost 4 bases, with 13 bases between them. The germline CDR1 and CDR2 sequences are MDHEN and SYDVKM.

The chain combines TRBV25-1 with TRBJ2-5; no definite D call. The end of the DNA fits TRBJ2-7 better, so the J call may be wrong. Germline CDR1 MGHDK, CDR2 SYGVNS. The CDR3 totals 12 residues. The CDR3 loop reads CASSTVSYEQYF. The CDR3 DNA is TGTGCCAGCAGTACGGTCTCCTACGAGCAGTACTTC.

The chain links TRBV28 to TRBJ2-2; D is uncertain. This CDR3 has 14 amino acids. Germline lookup yields CDR1 MDHEN and CDR2 SYDVKM. V shed 3 bases and J shed 0 bases, with 5 bases lying between them. CDR3 nucleotides: TGTGCCAGCAGTTTGACTCCGAACACCGGGGAGCTGTTTTTT. Protein sequence: CASSLTPNTGELFF.

The CDR3, as DNA: TGTGCCAGCAGTCAGGGACTGTATAATGAAAAACTGTTTTTT. It is translated as CASSQGLYNEKLFF. The gene calls are TRBV11-2 and TRBJ1-4; D perhaps matches TRBD1 (5 bases). This CDR3 is built from 14 residues. Deletions cut 6 bases from V and 4 bases from J, with 12 bases between. The germline CDR1 and CDR2 sequences are SGHAT and FQNNGV. The full variable domain, with the rest looked up from reference TRBV11-2 and TRBJ1-4, is EAGVAQSPRYKIIEKRQSVAFWCNPISGHATLYWYQQILGQGPKLLIQFQNNGVVDDSQLPKDRFSAERLKGVDSTLKIQPAKLEDSAVYLCASSQGLYNEKLFFGSGTQLSVL.

The V call is TRBV5-1, the J call TRBJ1-2; D gene uncertain. The CDR3 consists of 16 residues. The V gene lost 0 bases and the J gene lost 8 bases, with 20 bases spanning the gap. CDR1 SGHRS and CDR2 YFSETQ come from the germline V gene. CDR3 loop: CASSLGPTLSPQGYTF. CDR3 DNA: TGCGCCAGCAGCTTGGGCCCCACGCTATCCCCCCAAGGCTACACCTTC.

V gene TRBV5-1 combines with J gene TRBJ2-5; D unresolved. The V gene lost 0 bases and the J gene lost 6 bases, with 6 bases spanning the gap. Germline assignment: CDR1 SGHRS and CDR2 YFSETQ. CDR3 length equals 12 residues. The DNA of the CDR3 is TGCGCCAGCAGCTTGGTTAGGAAGACCCAGTACTTC. Amino acid sequence: CASSLVRKTQYF.

V and J are TRBV6-5 and TRBJ2-5; D gene ambiguous. The DNA end favors TRBJ2-7, so the J call may be wrong. The germline CDR1 and CDR2 sequences are MNHEY and SVGAGI. The CDR3 covers 13 residues. The CDR3 is CASSYDESYEQYF. The CDR3 DNA sequence: TGTGCCAGCAGTTACGACGAGTCCTACGAGCAGTACTTC.